Below are 10 T cell receptor beta chains sequenced from a single sample in a study of blood T cell repertoires in COVID-19. Clones were read by immunoSEQ multiplex PCR, and TCRdb kept only the in-frame ones, dropping some. The sample holds some 150,000 clones, 83% seen once. The sample taken for sequencing was peripheral blood. The origin of the receptors is an older woman with COVID-19, enrolled during active disease.

The chain uses TRBV6-6 and TRBJ2-3; TRBD2 matches at 10 bases. V shed 3 bases, J shed 4 bases, and the junction held 7 bases outside the gene matches. This CDR3 comprises 16 residues. Germline V CDR1 and CDR2: MNHNY, SVGAGI (reference sequence). CDR3 residues: CASSYGRTSGPDTQYF. CDR3 nucleotides: TGTGCCAGCAGTTATGGGAGGACTAGCGGCCCAGATACGCAGTATTTT.

V gene TRBV6-2 or TRBV6-3 combines with J gene TRBJ2-3; the match to TRBD2 covers 7 bases. This CDR3 contains 13 residues. Germline CDR1 MNHEY, CDR2 SVGEGT. V trimming: 0 bases; J trimming: 7 bases; junction bases outside the gene matches: 1. CDR3 sequence reads: CASSYSGGNTQYF. The CDR3 region has the DNA TGTGCCAGCAGTTACTCGGGAGGGAATACGCAGTATTTT.

A single count supports this clone. The chain joins TRBV5-6 to TRBJ1-6; D perhaps matches TRBD1 (6 bases). The CDR3 is 17 amino acids. The ends were cut back, 3 bases at V and 9 bases at J, with 22 bases in the middle. Germline-derived CDR1 and CDR2 are SGHDT and YYEEEE. The CDR3 DNA follows: TGTGCCAGCAGCTCCGTTGGGGGGGCGCAAGAATTTTCACCCCTCCACTTT. It translates to CASSSVGGAQEFSPLHF.

The rearrangement uses TRBV5-6 and TRBJ2-1; weak D call: TRBD2 (6 bases). Germline V gene sequence: CDR1 SGHDT, CDR2 YYEEEE. Trimming removed 0 bases from V and 8 bases from J, with 12 bases in between. This CDR3 is built from 14 residues. CDR3 sequence: CASSLASSADEQFF. CDR3 DNA: TGTGCCAGCAGCTTGGCCTCTAGCGCGGATGAGCAGTTCTTC. The full variable domain, in which reference TRBV5-6 and TRBJ2-1 provide the parts outside the CDR3, is DAGVTQSPTHLIKTRGQQVTLRCSPKSGHDTVSWYQQALGQGPQFIFQYYEEEERQRGNFPDRFSGHQFPNYSSELNVNALLLGDSALYLCASSLASSADEQFFGPGTRLTVL.

Many counts were recorded for this clone. The CDR3 bases are TGTGCCAGCAGCCTGGCGGTCATCTCCTACGAGCAGTACTTC. Amino acid sequence: CASSLAVISYEQYF. The chain employs TRBV7-2 and TRBJ2-7; no reliable D call. Germline CDR1 SGHTA, CDR2 FQGNSA. The CDR3 is 14 amino acids. V was cut by 5 bases and J by 0 bases, with 11 bases left in between.

The chain is built from TRBV7-8 and TRBJ2-4, with TRBD2 identical over 12 bases. V shed 5 bases, J shed 0 bases, and the junction held 11 bases outside the gene matches. Germline V gives CDR1 SGHVS, CDR2 FQNEAQ. The CDR3 has 19 residues. The CDR3 is CASSQTSGGPELAKNIQYF. CDR3 nucleotide sequence: TGTGCCAGCAGCCAAACTAGCGGGGGGCCGGAATTAGCCAAAAACATTCAGTACTTC. Complete variable domain (other parts from reference TRBV7-8 and TRBJ2-4): GAGVSQSPRYKVAKRGQDVALRCDPISGHVSLFWYQQALGQGPEFLTYFQNEAQLDKSGLPSDRFFAERPEGSVSTLKIQRTQQEDSAVYLCASSQTSGGPELAKNIQYFGAGTRLSVL.

V usage is TRBV5-5 and J usage is TRBJ1-2; D remains unclear. This CDR3 has 13 amino acids. Germline V CDR1 and CDR2: SGHKS, YYEKEE (reference sequence). The V end was cut by 2 bases, the J end by 2 bases, with 7 bases between. CDR3 amino acids: CASSFGGNYGYTF. Here the CDR3 DNA reads TGTGCCAGCAGCTTCGGAGGGAACTATGGCTACACCTTC.

Here the CDR3 reads CASSPLEGYNEQFF. CDR3 DNA: TGCGCCAGCAGCCCTCTAGAGGGCTACAATGAGCAGTTCTTC. This chain connects TRBV4-1 to TRBJ2-1; D is perhaps TRBD2 (5 bases). The CDR3 covers 14 residues. Trimming removed 4 bases from V and 3 bases from J, with 10 bases in between. The germline V gene has CDR1 MGHRA and CDR2 YSYEKL.

Concerning this clone: Other DNA sequences within the sample encode an identical CDR3. This sequence joins TRBV5-1 and TRBJ1-6; TRBD1 matches 10 bases. The CDR3 loop spans 14 amino acids. J gave up 7 bases and V 4 bases, and 2 bases lay outside the gene matches. Germline values: CDR1 SGHRS, CDR2 YFSETQ. CDR3 nucleotide sequence: TGCGCCAGCAGCCCGGGACAGGGGAATTCACCCCTCCACTTT. As protein: CASSPGQGNSPLHF.

J is TRBJ2-7 and V is TRBV5-8; no firm D call. The CDR3 loop spans 14 amino acids. Germline CDR1 reads SGHTS; CDR2 reads YDEGEE. The V and J ends lost 0 bases and 8 bases respectively, with 15 bases between them. The CDR3 region is CASSLDPGRKKQYV. CDR3 coding DNA: TGTGCCAGCAGCTTGGATCCAGGAAGAAAAAAGCAGTACGTC.